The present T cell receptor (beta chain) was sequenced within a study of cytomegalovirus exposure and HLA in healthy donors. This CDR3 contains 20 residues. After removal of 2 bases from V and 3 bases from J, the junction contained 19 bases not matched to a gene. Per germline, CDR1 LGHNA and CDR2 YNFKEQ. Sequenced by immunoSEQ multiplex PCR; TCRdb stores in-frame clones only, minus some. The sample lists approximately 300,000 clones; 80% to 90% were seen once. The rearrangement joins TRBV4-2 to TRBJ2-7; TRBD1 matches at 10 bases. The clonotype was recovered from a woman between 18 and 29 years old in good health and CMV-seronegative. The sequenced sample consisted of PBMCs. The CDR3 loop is CASSQPGQGVNLGVIYEQYF. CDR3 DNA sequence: TGTGCCAGCAGCCAACCCGGACAGGGGGTTAACTTAGGGGTAATCTACGAGCAGTACTTC.